A selection of T cell receptor beta chains follows, all from one sample in a study of identical twins. TCRdb used MiXCR to reprocess the 5' RACE reads, holding one entry per CDR3 protein. The sample lists around 550,000 distinct CDR3 sequences, 12% to 15% occurring once. A further study also used this sample, focusing on yellow fever vaccine responses in identical twins.

The sample consisted of CD4+ T cells sorted from blood. These receptors all come from a woman aged 18-29 years in good health. CDR3s include the opening cysteine and the closing phenylalanine or tryptophan. Fields, in order: clone size, J gene, D gene, V gene, CDR3 protein, CDR3 DNA. D genes are given only for firm matches. Some rows mark clone size as missing; the rest say once, few, many or name a class of expanded clone.

clone_size: .; j_call: TRBJ2-5; d_call: .; v_call: TRBV7-8; cdr3_aa: CASSLVGGKTQYF; cdr3_nt: TGTGCCAGCAGCTTAGTAGGGGGAAAGACCCAGTACTTC
clone_size: few; j_call: TRBJ2-1; d_call: TRBD1; v_call: TRBV15; cdr3_aa: CATSGGGTGSYNEQFF; cdr3_nt: TGTGCCACCAGCGGGGGCGGGACAGGCTCCTACAATGAGCAGTTCTTC
clone_size: .; j_call: TRBJ2-3; d_call: .; v_call: TRBV5-1; cdr3_aa: CASSLAVITDTQYF; cdr3_nt: TGCGCCAGCAGCTTGGCTGTTATCACAGATACGCAGTATTTT
clone_size: .; j_call: TRBJ1-1; d_call: .; v_call: TRBV6-4; cdr3_aa: CASGAWGWVNTEAFF; cdr3_nt: TGTGCCAGCGGGGCTTGGGGGTGGGTGAACACTGAAGCTTTCTTT
clone_size: .; j_call: TRBJ1-6; d_call: .; v_call: TRBV6-1; cdr3_aa: CASQIDSPLHF; cdr3_nt: TGTGCCAGCCAAATAGATTCACCCCTCCACTTT
clone_size: .; j_call: TRBJ1-1; d_call: .; v_call: TRBV10-1; cdr3_aa: CASSEGMSSSRGTEAFF; cdr3_nt: TGCGCCAGCAGTGAAGGGATGTCGTCCTCACGGGGTACTGAAGCTTTCTTT
clone_size: .; j_call: TRBJ2-3; d_call: TRBD1; v_call: TRBV2; cdr3_aa: CAIQGAPDTQYF; cdr3_nt: TGTGCCATACAGGGGGCACCAGATACGCAGTATTTT
clone_size: few; j_call: TRBJ1-5; d_call: TRBD1; v_call: TRBV20-1; cdr3_aa: CSARDGQGQNQPQHF; cdr3_nt: TGCAGTGCTAGAGATGGACAGGGCCAAAATCAGCCCCAGCATTTT
clone_size: .; j_call: TRBJ1-6; d_call: TRBD1; v_call: TRBV3-1; cdr3_aa: CASSQDRPNSPLHF; cdr3_nt: TGTGCCAGCAGCCAGGACAGGCCCAATTCACCCCTCCACTTT
clone_size: .; j_call: TRBJ2-7; d_call: .; v_call: TRBV28; cdr3_aa: CASSAVGRAEQYF; cdr3_nt: TGTGCCAGCAGTGCCGTAGGAAGGGCTGAGCAGTACTTC
clone_size: .; j_call: TRBJ2-5; d_call: .; v_call: TRBV28; cdr3_aa: CASKKGDRGTQYF; cdr3_nt: TGTGCCAGCAAAAAGGGGGACCGGGGGACCCAGTACTTC
clone_size: .; j_call: TRBJ2-5; d_call: .; v_call: TRBV15; cdr3_aa: CATRKNGGGQTQYF; cdr3_nt: TGTGCCACCAGAAAGAATGGAGGGGGGCAGACCCAGTACTTC
clone_size: few; j_call: TRBJ2-5; d_call: TRBD1; v_call: TRBV4-1; cdr3_aa: CASSQDPLPAVTGEETQYF; cdr3_nt: TGCGCCAGCAGCCAAGACCCATTACCCGCGGTGACAGGGGAGGAGACCCAGTACTTC
clone_size: few; j_call: TRBJ2-2; d_call: .; v_call: TRBV7-8; cdr3_aa: CASSLRTVPPGELFF; cdr3_nt: TGTGCCAGCAGCTTAAGGACAGTCCCCCCCGGGGAGCTGTTTTTT
clone_size: .; j_call: TRBJ2-5; d_call: .; v_call: TRBV7-9; cdr3_aa: CASSLMRGSGGGETQYF; cdr3_nt: TGTGCCAGCAGCTTAATGCGGGGCAGCGGAGGGGGCGAGACCCAGTACTTC
clone_size: few; j_call: TRBJ2-1; d_call: .; v_call: TRBV7-2; cdr3_aa: CASSLLAGTSSYNEQFF; cdr3_nt: TGTGCCAGCAGCTTACTGGCGGGAACTAGCTCCTACAATGAGCAGTTCTTC
clone_size: few; j_call: TRBJ1-2; d_call: .; v_call: TRBV29-1; cdr3_aa: CSVLIGPNYGYTF; cdr3_nt: TGCAGCGTTTTAATCGGGCCCAACTATGGCTACACCTTC
clone_size: .; j_call: TRBJ2-1; d_call: TRBD2; v_call: TRBV28; cdr3_aa: CASSLWLAGGVWNEQFF; cdr3_nt: TGTGCCAGCAGCCTCTGGCTAGCGGGAGGGGTTTGGAATGAGCAGTTCTTC
clone_size: .; j_call: TRBJ2-5; d_call: .; v_call: TRBV5-1; cdr3_aa: CASSLSGETEYF; cdr3_nt: TGCGCCAGCAGCTTGTCAGGAGAGACCGAGTACTTC
clone_size: .; j_call: TRBJ2-1; d_call: TRBD2; v_call: TRBV9; cdr3_aa: CASSVVAGEQFF; cdr3_nt: TGTGCCAGCAGCGTTGTAGCGGGAGAGCAGTTCTTC
clone_size: few; j_call: TRBJ2-1; d_call: .; v_call: TRBV18; cdr3_aa: CASSPPSRAANEQFF; cdr3_nt: TGTGCCAGCTCACCACCGAGCAGGGCGGCGAATGAGCAGTTCTTC
clone_size: .; j_call: TRBJ2-5; d_call: .; v_call: TRBV7-2; cdr3_aa: CASCQGPSQETQYF; cdr3_nt: TGTGCCAGCTGTCAGGGACCTAGTCAAGAGACCCAGTACTTC
clone_size: few; j_call: TRBJ2-7; d_call: .; v_call: TRBV11-2; cdr3_aa: CASSVREGSYEQYF; cdr3_nt: TGTGCCAGCAGCGTGAGAGAAGGTTCCTACGAGCAGTACTTC
clone_size: few; j_call: TRBJ1-3; d_call: TRBD1; v_call: TRBV2; cdr3_aa: CASRDDRGLSGNTIYF; cdr3_nt: TGTGCCAGCAGAGACGACAGGGGTCTCTCTGGAAACACCATATATTTT
clone_size: .; j_call: TRBJ1-1; d_call: .; v_call: TRBV6-2/TRBV6-3; cdr3_aa: CASSYSPVANTEAFF; cdr3_nt: TGTGCCAGCAGTTACTCCCCAGTGGCAAACACTGAAGCTTTCTTT
clone_size: few; j_call: TRBJ2-2; d_call: .; v_call: TRBV2; cdr3_aa: CASSDTGNTGELFF; cdr3_nt: TGTGCCAGCAGTGACACAGGAAACACCGGGGAGCTGTTTTTT
clone_size: .; j_call: TRBJ2-2; d_call: TRBD1; v_call: TRBV4-2; cdr3_aa: CASSQVLGQGKVGNNTGELFF; cdr3_nt: TGTGCCAGCAGCCAAGTTCTAGGACAGGGAAAGGTGGGGAACAACACCGGGGAGCTGTTTTTT
clone_size: few; j_call: TRBJ1-2; d_call: .; v_call: TRBV27; cdr3_aa: CASSLSGTKYGYTF; cdr3_nt: TGTGCCAGCAGTTTATCGGGGACAAAGTATGGCTACACCTTC
clone_size: .; j_call: TRBJ1-5; d_call: TRBD1; v_call: TRBV15; cdr3_aa: CATSSSLDRVFYQPQHF; cdr3_nt: TGTGCCACCAGCAGTAGTTTGGACAGGGTCTTCTATCAGCCCCAGCATTTT
clone_size: few; j_call: TRBJ1-4; d_call: TRBD1; v_call: TRBV6-1; cdr3_aa: CATGTGVVEKLFF; cdr3_nt: TGTGCCACCGGGACAGGGGTCGTTGAAAAACTGTTTTTT
clone_size: .; j_call: TRBJ2-4; d_call: TRBD1; v_call: TRBV7-8; cdr3_aa: CASSSQDRGSVQNIQYF; cdr3_nt: TGTGCCAGCAGCTCTCAGGACAGGGGGTCCGTCCAAAACATTCAGTACTTC
clone_size: .; j_call: TRBJ1-1; d_call: .; v_call: TRBV7-2; cdr3_aa: CASSLASGMNTEAFF; cdr3_nt: TGTGCCAGCAGCTTAGCTTCCGGGATGAACACTGAAGCTTTCTTT
clone_size: .; j_call: TRBJ1-2; d_call: TRBD1; v_call: TRBV5-1; cdr3_aa: CASSPDRAVNYGYTF; cdr3_nt: TGCGCCAGCAGCCCGGACAGGGCTGTTAACTATGGCTACACCTTC
clone_size: few; j_call: TRBJ2-7; d_call: TRBD2; v_call: TRBV3-1; cdr3_aa: CASSSGPTSGRSYEQYF; cdr3_nt: TGTGCCAGCAGCTCAGGCCCTACTAGCGGACGATCCTACGAGCAGTACTTC
clone_size: few; j_call: TRBJ1-5; d_call: .; v_call: TRBV19; cdr3_aa: CASGQMSNQPQHF; cdr3_nt: TGTGCCAGCGGACAGATGAGCAATCAGCCCCAGCATTTT
clone_size: few; j_call: TRBJ2-1; d_call: TRBD2; v_call: TRBV29-1; cdr3_aa: CSAPRASGGPGAYNEQFF; cdr3_nt: TGCAGCGCCCCGCGTGCTAGCGGGGGGCCCGGGGCCTACAATGAGCAGTTCTTC
clone_size: few; j_call: TRBJ2-1; d_call: .; v_call: TRBV4-2; cdr3_aa: CASCLRRTAICNEQFF; cdr3_nt: TGTGCCAGCTGCCTAAGGCGGACTGCCATATGCAATGAGCAGTTCTTC
clone_size: few; j_call: TRBJ2-2; d_call: TRBD1; v_call: TRBV6-1; cdr3_aa: CASMDRMNTGELFF; cdr3_nt: TGTGCCAGCATGGACAGGATGAACACCGGGGAGCTGTTTTTT
clone_size: few; j_call: TRBJ1-1; d_call: .; v_call: TRBV7-2; cdr3_aa: CAQWKGTEAFF; cdr3_nt: TGTGCCCAATGGAAGGGCACTGAAGCTTTCTTT
clone_size: .; j_call: TRBJ2-3; d_call: .; v_call: TRBV24-1; cdr3_aa: CATSDSRLDPTDTQYF; cdr3_nt: TGTGCCACCAGTGATTCCAGACTAGACCCCACAGATACGCAGTATTTT
clone_size: few; j_call: TRBJ1-5; d_call: .; v_call: TRBV6-1; cdr3_aa: CASSEVVVGQPQHF; cdr3_nt: TGTGCCAGCAGTGAAGTCGTGGTCGGGCAGCCCCAGCATTTT
clone_size: few; j_call: TRBJ1-6; d_call: .; v_call: TRBV12-3/TRBV12-4; cdr3_aa: CASSHDRSYNSPLHF; cdr3_nt: TGTGCCAGCAGCCATGATCGAAGTTATAATTCACCCCTCCACTTT